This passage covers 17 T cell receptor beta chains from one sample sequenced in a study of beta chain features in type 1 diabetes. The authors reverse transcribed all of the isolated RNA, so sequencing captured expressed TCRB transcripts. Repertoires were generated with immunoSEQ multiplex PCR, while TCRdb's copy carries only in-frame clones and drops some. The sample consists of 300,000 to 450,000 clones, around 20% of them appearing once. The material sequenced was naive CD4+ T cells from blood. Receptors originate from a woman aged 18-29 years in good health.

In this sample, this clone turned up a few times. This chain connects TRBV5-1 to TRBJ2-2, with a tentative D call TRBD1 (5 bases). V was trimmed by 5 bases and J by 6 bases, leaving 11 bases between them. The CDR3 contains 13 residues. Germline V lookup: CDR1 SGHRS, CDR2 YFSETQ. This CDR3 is CASSVRDPGELFF. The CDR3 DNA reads TGCGCCAGCAGTGTCAGGGATCCCGGGGAGCTGTTTTTT.

CDR3 protein: CASSDQRRAPNNEQFF. The DNA for the CDR3 is TGTGCCAGTAGTGACCAAAGGAGGGCCCCGAACAATGAGCAGTTCTTC. The chain carries TRBV19 and TRBJ2-1; a weak D match, TRBD2 (6 bases). Germline V gene data show CDR1 as LNHDA and CDR2 as SQIVND (reference sequence). There are 16 residues in the CDR3. Trimming removed 5 bases from V and 5 bases from J, with 19 bases in between. Full variable domain (outside the CDR3, taken from reference TRBV19 and TRBJ2-1): DGGITQSPKYLFRKEGQNVTLSCEQNLNHDAMYWYRQDPGQGLRLIYYSQIVNDFQKGDIAEGYSVSREKKESFPLTVTSAQKNPTAFYLCASSDQRRAPNNEQFFGPGTRLTVL.

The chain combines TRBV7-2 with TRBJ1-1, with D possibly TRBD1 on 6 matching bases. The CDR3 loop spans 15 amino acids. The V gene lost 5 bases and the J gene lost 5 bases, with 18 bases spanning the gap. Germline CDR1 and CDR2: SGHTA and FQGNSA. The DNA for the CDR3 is TGTGCCAGCAGCCGGACAGATTCGGGGAGAACTGAAGCTTTCTTT. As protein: CASSRTDSGRTEAFF.

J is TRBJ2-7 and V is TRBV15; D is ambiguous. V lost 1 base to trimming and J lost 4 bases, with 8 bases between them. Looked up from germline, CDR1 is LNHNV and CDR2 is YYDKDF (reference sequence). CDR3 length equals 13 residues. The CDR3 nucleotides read TGTGCCACCAGCAGAGGTCCAGTGTACGAGCAGTACTTC. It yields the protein CATSRGPVYEQYF.

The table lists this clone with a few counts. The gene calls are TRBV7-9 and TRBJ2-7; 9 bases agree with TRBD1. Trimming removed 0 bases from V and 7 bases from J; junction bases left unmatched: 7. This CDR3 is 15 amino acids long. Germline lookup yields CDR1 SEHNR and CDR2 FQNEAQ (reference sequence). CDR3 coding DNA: TGTGCCAGCAGCTTAGCCACCGGACAGGGGAAGGAGCAGTACTTC. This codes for CASSLATGQGKEQYF.

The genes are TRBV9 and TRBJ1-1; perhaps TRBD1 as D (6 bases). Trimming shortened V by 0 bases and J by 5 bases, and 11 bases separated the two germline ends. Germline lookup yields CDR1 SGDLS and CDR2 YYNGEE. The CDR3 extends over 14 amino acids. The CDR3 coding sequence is TGTGCCAGCAGCGTAGTTCCTACAGGGACTGAAGCTTTCTTT. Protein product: CASSVVPTGTEAFF.

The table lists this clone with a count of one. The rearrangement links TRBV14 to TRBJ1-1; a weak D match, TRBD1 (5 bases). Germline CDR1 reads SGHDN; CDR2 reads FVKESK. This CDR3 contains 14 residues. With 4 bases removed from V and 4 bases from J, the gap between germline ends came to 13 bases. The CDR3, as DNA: TGTGCCAGCAGCCTAAGGGGAAGGGGCACTGAAGCTTTCTTT. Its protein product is CASSLRGRGTEAFF.

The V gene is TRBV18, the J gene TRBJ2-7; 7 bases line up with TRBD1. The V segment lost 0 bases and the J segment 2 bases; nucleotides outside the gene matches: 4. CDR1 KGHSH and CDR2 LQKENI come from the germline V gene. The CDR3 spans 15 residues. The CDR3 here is CASSPPGTVAYEQYF. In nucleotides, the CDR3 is TGTGCCAGCTCACCACCTGGGACAGTTGCCTACGAGCAGTACTTC.

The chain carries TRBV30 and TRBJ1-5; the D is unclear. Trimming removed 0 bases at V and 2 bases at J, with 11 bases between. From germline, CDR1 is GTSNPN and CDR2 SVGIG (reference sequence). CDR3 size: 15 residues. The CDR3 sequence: CAWSVDTYGNQPQHF. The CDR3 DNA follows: TGTGCCTGGAGTGTAGACACGTATGGCAATCAGCCCCAGCATTTT. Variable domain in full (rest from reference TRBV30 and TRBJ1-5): SQTIHQWPATLVQPVGSPLSLECTVEGTSNPNLYWYRQAAGRGLQLLFYSVGIGQISSEVPQNLSASRPQDRQFILSSKKLLLSDSGFYLCAWSVDTYGNQPQHFGDGTRLSIL.

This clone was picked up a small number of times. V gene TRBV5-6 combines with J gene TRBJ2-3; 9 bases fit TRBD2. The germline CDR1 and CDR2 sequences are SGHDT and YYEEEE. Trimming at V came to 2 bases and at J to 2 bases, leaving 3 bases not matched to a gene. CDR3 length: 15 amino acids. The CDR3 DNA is TGTGCCAGCAGCTTCCAGCGGGGGGCCACAGATACGCAGTATTTT. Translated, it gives CASSFQRGATDTQYF.

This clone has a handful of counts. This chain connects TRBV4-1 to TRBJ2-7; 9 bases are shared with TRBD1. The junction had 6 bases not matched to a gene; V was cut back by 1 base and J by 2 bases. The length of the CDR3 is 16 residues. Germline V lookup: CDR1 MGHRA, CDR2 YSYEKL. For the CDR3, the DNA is TGCGCCAGCAGCCAAGGCCCAGACAGGGGGACCTACGAGCAGTACTTC. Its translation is CASSQGPDRGTYEQYF.

CDR3 sequence reads: CSVGWGRDTGELFF. The DNA of the CDR3 is TGCAGCGTTGGGTGGGGGCGGGACACCGGGGAGCTGTTTTTT. V and J are TRBV29-1 and TRBJ2-2; weak D call: TRBD1 (6 bases). The V gene lost 4 bases and the J gene lost 3 bases, with 12 bases spanning the gap. CDR1 SQVTM and CDR2 ANQGSEA come from the germline V gene. The CDR3 sequence is 14 residues long.

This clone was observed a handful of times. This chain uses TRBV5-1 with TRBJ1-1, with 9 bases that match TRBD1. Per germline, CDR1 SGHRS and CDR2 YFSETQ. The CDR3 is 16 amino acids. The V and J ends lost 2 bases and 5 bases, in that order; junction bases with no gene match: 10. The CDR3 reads CASSFKGTGLSTEAFF. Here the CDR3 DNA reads TGCGCCAGCAGCTTTAAAGGGACAGGGCTAAGTACTGAAGCTTTCTTT.

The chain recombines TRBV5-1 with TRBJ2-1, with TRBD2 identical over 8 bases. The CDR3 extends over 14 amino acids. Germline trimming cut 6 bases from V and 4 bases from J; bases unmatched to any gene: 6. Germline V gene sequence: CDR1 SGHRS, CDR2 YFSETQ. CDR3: CASTAGGTYNEQFF. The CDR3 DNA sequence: TGCGCCAGCACCGCGGGGGGAACTTACAATGAGCAGTTCTTC.

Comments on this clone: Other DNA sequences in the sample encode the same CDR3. Here the CDR3 DNA reads TGTGCCAGCAGTCCTTACAATGAGCAGTTCTTC. Translating gives CASSPYNEQFF. The chain uses TRBV6-1 and TRBJ2-1, with D unresolved. The CDR3 is made up of 11 amino acids. Germline CDR1 is MNHNS and CDR2 is SASEGT. V was cut by 5 bases and J by 4 bases, with 3 bases left in between.

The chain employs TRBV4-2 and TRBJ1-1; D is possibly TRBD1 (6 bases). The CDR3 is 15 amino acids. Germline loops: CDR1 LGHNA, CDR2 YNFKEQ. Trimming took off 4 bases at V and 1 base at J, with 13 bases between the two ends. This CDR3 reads CASSRTVHGNTEAFF. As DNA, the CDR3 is TGTGCCAGCAGCCGGACAGTGCATGGGAACACTGAAGCTTTCTTT.

The CDR3 region has the DNA TGCGCCTCTTACTTCTCCCGTGGCACTGAAGCTTTCTTT. Translated, it gives CASYFSRGTEAFF. The chain carries TRBV5-1 and TRBJ1-1; D remains unclear. Trimming took 10 bases from V and 4 from J, leaving 17 bases between them. The germline gives CDR1 SGHRS, CDR2 YFSETQ. This CDR3 has 13 amino acids.